The sequence of this T cell receptor (beta chain) was determined in a study of cytomegalovirus exposure and HLA in healthy donors. Study-wide background: Out of about 190 million T cells, an earlier analysis found roughly 100 million unique TCR beta sequences in total.

This CDR3 region has 16 residues. The germline V gene has CDR1 SGHRS and CDR2 YFSETQ. V lost 6 bases and J lost 0, with 18 bases in between. Of note for this clone: The antigen is not known.

Both 60 Vbeta primers and 13 Jbeta primers went into the PCR. TCRdb's table, derived via immunoSEQ multiplex PCR, lists solely in-frame clones and lacks some. The repertoire holds over 85,000 clones, with roughly three quarters as singletons. Overall study results and limits: Presence/absence analyses assumed roughly uniform sequencing depth across donors.

At the time of sampling, donors were nominally healthy, though unrecorded immune exposures were likely. This chain links TRBV5-1 with TRBJ1-1; D is unclear. The clonotype originates from a woman aged 40 to 50 in good health and CMV-seronegative. The sample comprised PBMCs. The CDR3 DNA follows: TGCGCCAGCACCCTAAGCGGCGGCAGCATGAACACTGAAGCTTTCTTT. Translating it yields CASTLSGGSMNTEAFF.